The T cell receptor (beta chain) under discussion was sequenced for a study of T cells after yellow fever vaccination. General study findings and limits: Any FACS-sorted repertoire could hold abundant clonotypes that contaminate it from the bulk population. A limited proportion of clonotypes was detected within both the CD4 and CD8 compartments.

This CDR3 has 15 amino acids. V gave up 3 bases and J gave up 4 bases; unmatched junction bases: 5. The germline V gene has CDR1 SGHDT and CDR2 YYEEEE. A note on this clonotype: Its antigen is not identified.

MiXCR, run by TCRdb on the 5' RACE reads, gives a single entry per CDR3 protein. The sample records around 590,000 distinct CDR3 sequences, more than 9% being singletons. The chain has TRBV5-6 and TRBJ2-3; 10 positions agree with TRBD1. The TCR was taken from a man younger than 40 who received the YFV17D yellow fever vaccine. The sequenced sample was PBMCs, obtained on the day of the yellow fever booster vaccination. This CDR3 is CASSSGQGGSDTQYF. CDR3 DNA sequence: TGTGCCAGCAGCTCCGGACAGGGGGGTTCAGATACGCAGTATTTT.